This paragraph covers one T cell receptor beta chain sequence. Antigen unknown. Germline CDR1 MNHNS, CDR2 SASEGT. This CDR3 contains 17 residues. V was shortened by 2 bases and J by 0 bases, with 16 bases between the two germline ends. This entry is derived from a study of beta chain features in type 1 diabetes. For the study at large: Sorted cell examination encompassed 100,000,000 or so cells across all samples. Study-wide results and limits: The naive, central memory and Treg TCRB repertoires looked more alike in patients than they did in healthy donors. All four CD4+ subsets of Type 1 diabetes patients contained TCRB CDR3s that were moderately but significantly shorter.

Since all of the isolated RNA was reverse transcribed, expressed TCRB transcripts were what got sequenced. Samples of naive, central memory and regulatory T cells yielded a mean of approximately 3.7 million reads. The data were produced by immunoSEQ multiplex PCR, yet TCRdb's version contains in-frame clones alone and is incomplete. This table holds roughly 130,000 clones, roughly 17% found once. The specimen sequenced was central memory CD4+ T cells from blood. This TCR derives from a young man with type 1 diabetes. The chain links TRBV6-1 to TRBJ1-2; no firm D call. The CDR3 DNA follows: TGTGCCAGCAGTGAATGGGAGGGCATCCGATCTAACTATGGCTACACCTTC. It codes for CASSEWEGIRSNYGYTF.